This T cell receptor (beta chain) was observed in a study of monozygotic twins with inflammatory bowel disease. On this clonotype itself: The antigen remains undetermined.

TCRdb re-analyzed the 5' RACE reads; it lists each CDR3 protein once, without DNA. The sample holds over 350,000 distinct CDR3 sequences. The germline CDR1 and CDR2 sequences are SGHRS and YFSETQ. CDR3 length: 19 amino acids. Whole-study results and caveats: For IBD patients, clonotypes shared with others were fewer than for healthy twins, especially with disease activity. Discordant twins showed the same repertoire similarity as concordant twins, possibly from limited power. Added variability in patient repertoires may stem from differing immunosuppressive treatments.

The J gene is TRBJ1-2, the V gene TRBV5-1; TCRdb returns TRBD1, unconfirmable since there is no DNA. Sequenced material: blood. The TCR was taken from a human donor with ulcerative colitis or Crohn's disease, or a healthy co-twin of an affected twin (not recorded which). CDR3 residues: CASSFRSGTGLPQLGGYTF.